This T cell receptor beta chain was identified during a study of spatial heterogeneity in lung cancer. This clonotype was counted many times. Described time point: sample taken at primary tumor resection. TCRdb re-called the 5' RACE reads with MiXCR, one entry per CDR3 protein. The sample yields about 2,100 distinct CDR3 sequences, just over 7% seen once. The germline V gene encodes CDR1 SGHTA and CDR2 FQGTGA. The CDR3 extends over 13 amino acids. The V gene lost 5 bases and the J gene lost 7 bases, with 15 bases spanning the gap. This receptor was identified in a female donor with early-stage non-small cell lung cancer. The chain uses TRBV7-3 and TRBJ2-7; unclear D gene. Sequences were derived from normal lung tissue next to the tumor, sampled at surgery. Here the CDR3 DNA reads TGTGCCAGCAGCGACTTGGGTCTGGGGGAGCAGTACTTC. Translating it yields CASSDLGLGEQYF.